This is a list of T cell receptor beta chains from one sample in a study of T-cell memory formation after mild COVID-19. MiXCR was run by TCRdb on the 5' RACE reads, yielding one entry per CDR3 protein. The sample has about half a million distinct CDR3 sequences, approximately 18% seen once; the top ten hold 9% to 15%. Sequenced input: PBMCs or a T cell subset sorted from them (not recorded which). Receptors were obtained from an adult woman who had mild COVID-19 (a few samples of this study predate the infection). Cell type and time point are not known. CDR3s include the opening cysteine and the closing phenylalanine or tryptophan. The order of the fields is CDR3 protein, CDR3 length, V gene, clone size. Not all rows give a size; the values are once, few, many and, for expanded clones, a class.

CASSHLNEGYGYTF | 14 | TRBV4-1 | -
CASSPAGLAGVSSYEQYF | 18 | TRBV7-8 | -
CAISESTGGYEQYF | 14 | TRBV10-3 | few
CASSSGLAGFTGELFF | 16 | TRBV11-2 | -
CASSQDTGGGNTEAFF | 16 | TRBV4-3 | -
CASSILDSLNQPQHF | 15 | TRBV19 | few
CASSLWGQANEKLFF | 15 | TRBV5-1 | few
CSAPLSGGLSGANVLTF | 17 | TRBV20-1 | many
CASSPDRASPLHF | 13 | TRBV18 | -
CASSSRQGLETQYF | 14 | TRBV7-6 | -
CATRDSDRLYTF | 12 | TRBV24-1 | -
CASRVAGGGETQYF | 14 | TRBV12-3/TRBV12-4 | -
CASSQPDRVNSEQYF | 15 | TRBV4-2 | -
CAIGAGYNSPLHF | 13 | TRBV27 | -
CASSPGVRESSEQFF | 15 | TRBV7-3 | few
CASSTTPLRPRGLNTEAFF | 19 | TRBV12-3/TRBV12-4 | -
CSVARMGEQFF | 11 | TRBV29-1 | -
CASSSDRGPEKLFF | 14 | TRBV7-9 | few
CSALTGGADTQYF | 13 | TRBV20-1 | many
CASSNRPGYNEQFF | 14 | TRBV6-2/TRBV6-3 | -
CSVEGQTGTEAFF | 13 | TRBV29-1 | -
CASSVDGRGGTTDTQYF | 17 | TRBV9 | -
CSVLLAGVETQYF | 13 | TRBV29-1 | -
CASSPYRALSYEQYF | 15 | TRBV12-3/TRBV12-4 | -
CASSQDSSGGRNRYKNIQYF | 20 | TRBV4-1 | many
CASSLSAGVLDTQYF | 15 | TRBV27 | many
CASSSLVGDTQYF | 13 | TRBV5-1 | many
CAISEKETQYF | 11 | TRBV10-3 | few
CATSDPDSAVFGDTGELFF | 19 | TRBV24-1 | few
CASSRPGGGYTF | 12 | TRBV3-1 | -
CASSGTSGLGDTQYF | 15 | TRBV12-3/TRBV12-4 | few
CSARGRTSDSGANVLTF | 17 | TRBV20-1 | -
CASSLPGENNEKLFF | 15 | TRBV7-9 | -
CSAIGGSGGATPQLVQFF | 18 | TRBV20-1 | -
CATSDFEASSTDTQYF | 16 | TRBV24-1 | few
CASSPSMETQYF | 12 | TRBV2 | few
CASSDAGRNEKLFF | 14 | TRBV25-1 | -
CASSLVPATYEQYF | 14 | TRBV5-1 | -
CASRETTNEKLFF | 13 | TRBV5-1 | -
CASSPRTASLNTEAFF | 16 | TRBV7-9 | few
CASSEASYGYTF | 12 | TRBV5-1 | few
CASNEIGSTEAFF | 13 | TRBV12-3/TRBV12-4 | few
CASSPPGAATDTQYF | 15 | TRBV14 | -
CASSPIGGEKLFF | 13 | TRBV6-2/TRBV6-3 | few
CASSSGSGFSYEQYF | 15 | TRBV5-6 | -
CASRGRRETQYF | 12 | TRBV5-1 | -
CASSVERRFYEQYF | 14 | TRBV9 | -
CASSPEALDRAGSYTF | 16 | TRBV19 | few
CASSVDRGLEAFF | 13 | TRBV5-1 | -
CASSHASADTQYF | 13 | TRBV4-1 | few
CASSGYGYTF | 10 | TRBV7-9 | few